This T cell receptor (beta chain) originates from a study of blood T cell repertoires in COVID-19. This clone occurred once. CDR3 size: 15 residues. CDR1 MNHEY and CDR2 SMNVEV come from the germline V gene (reference sequence). V gave up 6 bases and J gave up 5 bases, with 14 bases separating them. Sequenced by immunoSEQ multiplex PCR; TCRdb stores in-frame clones only, minus some. The top ten hold approximately 0.92% of the sample, which has 350,000 to 500,000 clones, roughly 90% seen once. This rearrangement joins TRBV27 to TRBJ1-6; TRBD1 is a possible D gene (6 bases). The sequence was collected from a man aged 18 to 29 with COVID-19, enrolled during active disease. Sequences were obtained from peripheral blood. As DNA, the CDR3 is TGTGCCAGCAGCCTAGGCAGGACAGATAATTCACCCCTCCACTTT. As protein: CASSLGRTDNSPLHF.